The rows below give T cell receptor beta chains drawn from one sample of a study of CD4 T cells in relation to SARS-CoV-2 and coronaviruses. The data were produced by immunoSEQ multiplex PCR, yet TCRdb's version contains in-frame clones alone and is incomplete. The sample yields 40,000 or so clones, 70% to 90% seen once. The source material was memory CD4+ T cells from PBMCs. All receptors come from an adult with COVID-19. The CDR3 runs from the conserved cysteine through the conserved F or W. D genes are given only for firm matches. Expanded clones get a size class; other rows say once, few or many, or leave the size out.

d_gene	j_gene	abundance	v_gene	CDR3nt	CDR3aa
TRBD2	TRBJ2-2	few	TRBV2	TGTGCCAGCAGTGGCGGGAGCAGGACCGGGGAGCTGTTTTTT	CASSGGSRTGELFF
NA	TRBJ1-5	few	TRBV6-5	TGTGCCAGCTGTCCCCTCTTCAATCAGCCCCAGCATTTT	CASCPLFNQPQHF
TRBD1	TRBJ2-2	NA	TRBV5-1	TGCGCCAGCAGCTTCACAGGGGGCCGCACCGGGGAGCTGTTTTTT	CASSFTGGRTGELFF
TRBD2	TRBJ2-5	NA	TRBV25-1	TGTGCCAGCAGTGATGGGCAGCGGGAGAGGGAGACCCAGTACTTC	CASSDGQRERETQYF
NA	TRBJ2-1	NA	TRBV5-8	TGTGCCAGCATCCTAACCCCCCAGGCGTTTGAGCAGTTCTTC	CASILTPQAFEQFF
TRBD2	TRBJ2-5	NA	TRBV5-1	TGCGCCAGCAGCCGGACTAGCGGGAATCAAGAGACCCAGTACTTC	CASSRTSGNQETQYF
NA	TRBJ1-6	once	TRBV30	TGTGCCTGGAGTGTAGGGCAGGTCGATTCACCCCTCCACTTT	CAWSVGQVDSPLHF
NA	TRBJ2-3	NA	TRBV6-5	TGTGCCAGCAGTCAGCAGGGAGATACGCAGTATTTT	CASSQQGDTQYF
NA	TRBJ2-3	NA	TRBV7-8	TGTGCCAGCAGCATCGCGGGTGGTACGCAGTATTTT	CASSIAGGTQYF
TRBD1	TRBJ2-4	NA	TRBV5-1	TGCGCCAGCAGCGCCCTGACAGGGGCTGCCAAAAACATTCAGTACTTC	CASSALTGAAKNIQYF
TRBD2	TRBJ2-5	NA	TRBV20-1	TGCAGTGCTAGTATGAGACTAGCGGGAGGAGAGACCCAGTACTTC	CSASMRLAGGETQYF
TRBD2	TRBJ2-1	NA	TRBV5-1	TGCGCCAGCAGCCCCTTGGCGGGAGGGATCCCCAATGAGCAGTTCTTC	CASSPLAGGIPNEQFF
NA	TRBJ2-5	NA	TRBV5-8	TGTGCCAGCAGAAAAGGGACCCACTCAAAAGAGACCCAGTACTTC	CASRKGTHSKETQYF
TRBD1	TRBJ2-7	NA	TRBV18	TGTGCCAGCTCACAACAGGGGGGTACCTTCGAGCAGTACTTC	CASSQQGGTFEQYF
TRBD2	TRBJ2-3	NA	TRBV19	TGTGCCAGTTCAACTAGCGGGAGGGGCACAGATACGCAGTATTTT	CASSTSGRGTDTQYF
TRBD2	TRBJ2-1	NA	TRBV28	TGTGCCAGCAGTCCAGGGACTAGCGCCCGCCATGAGCAGTTCTTC	CASSPGTSARHEQFF
NA	TRBJ2-2	NA	TRBV27	TGTGCCAGCAGTCCCGAAAGGCGCACCGGGGAGCTGTTTTTT	CASSPERRTGELFF
NA	TRBJ1-6	NA	TRBV19	TGTGCCAGTAGTGGATGGGACGGGACGAATTCACCCCTCCACTTT	CASSGWDGTNSPLHF
NA	TRBJ1-1	NA	TRBV7-2	TGTGCCAGCAGCTTAGTTCCGGGGGTCACTGAAGCTTTCTTT	CASSLVPGVTEAFF
TRBD2	TRBJ2-1	NA	TRBV9	TGTGCCAGCAGCGTCCGCGCATACATAGCGGGAGTGGATAATGAGCAGTTCTTC	CASSVRAYIAGVDNEQFF
TRBD1	TRBJ1-1	NA	TRBV5-1	TGCGCCAGCAGCTTGTGGGGACAGGTGAACACTGAAGCTTTCTTT	CASSLWGQVNTEAFF
TRBD1	TRBJ1-2	once	TRBV9	TGTGCCAGCAGCGTAGACAGGGGCTTAGGCTATGGCTACACCTTC	CASSVDRGLGYGYTF
NA	TRBJ2-7	few	TRBV7-9	TGTGCCAGCAGCTTAGTCCAGAAGTATTCGTACGAGCAGTACTTC	CASSLVQKYSYEQYF
NA	TRBJ2-7	NA	TRBV2	TGTGCCAGCAGCATTAGCGGTACCTACGAGCAGTACTTC	CASSISGTYEQYF
NA	TRBJ2-1	NA	TRBV4-1	TGCGCCAGCAGCCAAGATCGACAAGAAACCAGCCCCTACAATGAGCAGTTCTTC	CASSQDRQETSPYNEQFF
NA	TRBJ2-1	NA	TRBV7-2	TGTGCCAGCAGCTTTACGGAGAAGCAGTTCTTC	CASSFTEKQFF
NA	TRBJ1-4	NA	TRBV27	TGTGCCTGGACGGGGGAGACCAGGGTCGTTTTT	CAWTGETRVVF
NA	TRBJ1-1	NA	TRBV12-3/TRBV12-4	TGTGCCAGCACCCGACAGGAGAACACTGAAGCTTTCTTT	CASTRQENTEAFF